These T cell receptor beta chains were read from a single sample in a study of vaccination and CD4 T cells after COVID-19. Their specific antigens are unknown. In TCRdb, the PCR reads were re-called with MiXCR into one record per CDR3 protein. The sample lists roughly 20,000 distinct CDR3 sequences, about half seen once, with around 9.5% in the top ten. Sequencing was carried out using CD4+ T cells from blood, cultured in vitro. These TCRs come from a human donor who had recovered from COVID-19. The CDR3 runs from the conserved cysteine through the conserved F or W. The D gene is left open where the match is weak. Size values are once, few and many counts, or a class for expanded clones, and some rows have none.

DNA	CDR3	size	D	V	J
TGTGCCAGCAGTTACCCCGCCGCAGGGGGCAGGCCCTATGGCTACACCTTC	CASSYPAAGGRPYGYTF	NA	TRBD1	TRBV6-5	TRBJ1-2
TGTGCCAGCAGCTTCGTCGCAGATACGCAGTATTTT	CASSFVADTQYF	NA	NA	TRBV7-8	TRBJ2-3
TGTGCCAGTAGTACAACGACCGGCACTTCACCCCTCCACTTT	CASSTTTGTSPLHF	few	NA	TRBV19	TRBJ1-6
TGCGCCAGCAGTGATAAGCAGGGGGCCCCGGCTTTCTTT	CASSDKQGAPAFF	few	TRBD1	TRBV10-1	TRBJ1-1
TGTGCCAGCAGGGAACCCGGGCTAGCGGCTCTCGAGCAGTACTTC	CASREPGLAALEQYF	NA	TRBD2	TRBV7-2	TRBJ2-7
TGTGCCAGCAGTTTTGGAACAGGGCTGGGGAGCTCCTACAATGAGCAGTTCTTC	CASSFGTGLGSSYNEQFF	NA	NA	TRBV12-3/TRBV12-4	TRBJ2-1
TGTGCCACCAGTGACGGTGGGACAGGGTATAATTCACCCCTCCACTTT	CATSDGGTGYNSPLHF	few	TRBD1	TRBV24-1	TRBJ1-6
TGTGCCACCAGCAGAGGGGGAGAATTCTATGGCTACACCTTC	CATSRGGEFYGYTF	NA	NA	TRBV15	TRBJ1-2
TGTGCCAGCAGCTTAGTTTCTGGGGAGGATACGCAGTATTTT	CASSLVSGEDTQYF	NA	NA	TRBV7-6	TRBJ2-3
TGTGCCAGCAGCGCTAGCGTGAACTACGAGCAGTACTTC	CASSASVNYEQYF	NA	NA	TRBV9	TRBJ2-7
TGTGCCAGCAGTGAAGTAAAAAACACCATATATTTT	CASSEVKNTIYF	NA	NA	TRBV6-1	TRBJ1-3
TGTGCCATCAGTGACAGGGGGCCTCGAGAGACCCAGTACTTC	CAISDRGPRETQYF	NA	TRBD1	TRBV10-3	TRBJ2-5
TGCGCCAGCAGCCAGCGGGCCCTGAACACTGAAGCTTTCTTT	CASSQRALNTEAFF	NA	NA	TRBV4-1	TRBJ1-1
TGTGCCAGCAGCTCGATACTCCAAGAGACCCAGTACTTC	CASSSILQETQYF	NA	NA	TRBV7-3	TRBJ2-5
TGTGCCAGCAGTCCCGGGACCCTCTATGGCTACACCTTC	CASSPGTLYGYTF	NA	NA	TRBV2	TRBJ1-2
TGCGCCAGCCAGGGTACCGGTTCACCCCTCCACTTT	CASQGTGSPLHF	NA	NA	TRBV7-3	TRBJ1-6
TGCAGTGCTAGAGTACTAGCGGGAGGGCTGACCGGGGAGCTGTTTTTT	CSARVLAGGLTGELFF	NA	TRBD2	TRBV20-1	TRBJ2-2
TGTGCCAGCAGCTTTCACCTAGAACCCTACAATGAGCAGTTCTTC	CASSFHLEPYNEQFF	few	NA	TRBV7-2	TRBJ2-1
TGTGCCAGCAGTGCGCAGAGCGGATCCTACGAGCAGTACTTC	CASSAQSGSYEQYF	NA	NA	TRBV6-1	TRBJ2-7
TGTGCCCTGGCGGGACAGGGTGCCGGGGAGCTGTTTTTT	CALAGQGAGELFF	few	TRBD1	TRBV2	TRBJ2-2
TGTGCCAGCGAACGAACGACTGAAGCTTTCTTT	CASERTTEAFF	NA	NA	TRBV2	TRBJ1-1
TGTGCCTGGAGTGTGGGGAGTGAAGATCAGCCCCAGCATTTT	CAWSVGSEDQPQHF	NA	NA	TRBV30	TRBJ1-5
TGCAGTGCAAACGGGGGGGAGACCCAGTACTTC	CSANGGETQYF	NA	TRBD2	TRBV20-1	TRBJ2-5
TGCAGTGCTAGGGGAGGGAAACCCTATTCACCCCTCCACTTT	CSARGGKPYSPLHF	large	NA	TRBV20-1	TRBJ1-6
TGTGCCAGCAGCAGTACCGGGACAGCTTTGGGAGAGCAGTACTTC	CASSSTGTALGEQYF	NA	TRBD1	TRBV28	TRBJ2-7
TGTGCCAGCAGCAGGGGTTTTTCCAGCAGGGGTACTGGGGAGACCCAGTACTTC	CASSRGFSSRGTGETQYF	NA	NA	TRBV6-1	TRBJ2-5
TGTGCCAGCAGCCCAAGTCTGGGGTCTGAAGCTTTCTTT	CASSPSLGSEAFF	NA	NA	TRBV7-9	TRBJ1-1
TGTGCCAGCAACCTGTCAGGGGACAATTCACCCCTCCACTTT	CASNLSGDNSPLHF	NA	NA	TRBV7-2	TRBJ1-6
TGTGCCAGCAGCCTGGGACAGGCGATCAATGAGCAGTTCTTC	CASSLGQAINEQFF	once	TRBD1	TRBV11-2	TRBJ2-1
TGCAGTGCTAGAGATAGCGGGCCCTCCTACAATGAGCAGTTCTTC	CSARDSGPSYNEQFF	NA	TRBD2	TRBV20-1	TRBJ2-1
TGTGCCAGCGGAAAAGGGAACACTGAAGCTTTCTTT	CASGKGNTEAFF	NA	NA	TRBV9	TRBJ1-1
TGTGCCACCTGGGGACAGGGTGACGGCTACACCTTC	CATWGQGDGYTF	NA	TRBD1	TRBV24-1	TRBJ1-2
TGCAGCGTTGAGGGGACAGGGAGAAACACTGAAGCTTTCTTT	CSVEGTGRNTEAFF	NA	TRBD1	TRBV29-1	TRBJ1-1
TGCGCCAGCAGCTTAAAAGGGGGGGAAGAGACCCAGTACTTC	CASSLKGGEETQYF	NA	NA	TRBV5-1	TRBJ2-5
TGCGCCAGCAGTGATGTAGCCAGGGGAGAGACCCAGTACTTC	CASSDVARGETQYF	few	NA	TRBV10-1	TRBJ2-5
TGTGCCAGCAGCTTAGACGGACATTTGAACACTGAAGCTTTCTTT	CASSLDGHLNTEAFF	NA	NA	TRBV7-2	TRBJ1-1
TGCAGTGCTAGGGACCAGGGGGGCCATTCACCCCTCCACTTT	CSARDQGGHSPLHF	few	TRBD1	TRBV20-1	TRBJ1-6
TGTGCCAGCAGCTTGAAGAACAATGAGCAGTTCTTC	CASSLKNNEQFF	few	NA	TRBV5-4	TRBJ2-1
TGTGCCAGCAGTTTATATAGCTCTGGAAACACCATATATTTT	CASSLYSSGNTIYF	NA	NA	TRBV12-3/TRBV12-4	TRBJ1-3
TGCGCCAGCAGAGATCAGGAGCCTCACCGGGCCGGAAATCAGCCCCAGCATTTT	CASRDQEPHRAGNQPQHF	NA	NA	TRBV10-1	TRBJ1-5
TGTGCCAGCAGCTTTACCGGGACAGGACAATCTTCTTATGGCTACACCTTC	CASSFTGTGQSSYGYTF	few	TRBD1	TRBV7-2	TRBJ1-2
TGCAGTGCTAGAGCCAACTACCAAGAGACCCAGTACTTC	CSARANYQETQYF	NA	NA	TRBV20-1	TRBJ2-5
TGTGCCAGCAGTGAGCAGGTGGGAGCCAAAAACATTCAGTACTTC	CASSEQVGAKNIQYF	NA	NA	TRBV6-1	TRBJ2-4